This entry features one T cell receptor beta chain sequence. Generated by immunoSEQ multiplex PCR, the TCRdb table keeps only in-frame clones and is missing some. The table lists 100,000 to 150,000 clones, around nine tenths of them singletons. This entry belongs to a study of control samples from healthy donors and cancer patients. Germline V CDR1 and CDR2: SEHNR, FQNEAQ (reference sequence). Trimming pared 4 bases from V and 0 bases from J, leaving 13 bases between. This CDR3 contains 16 residues. The rearrangement uses TRBV7-9 and TRBJ2-4, with D tentatively TRBD2 (6 bases). The sequenced sample was blood. The clonotype comes from a man aged 35 to 55 in good health. The CDR3 region is CASSSEGLLAKNIQYF. In DNA, the CDR3 is TGTGCCAGCAGCTCAGAGGGACTTCTAGCCAAAAACATTCAGTACTTC.